This T cell receptor (beta chain) stems from a study of blood T cell repertoires in COVID-19. On the study more broadly: COVID-19 samples, acute and convalescent, were from the United States, Italy and Spain. The analysed material was cDNA or gDNA that came from T cells, B-cell-depleted T cells, or PBMCs.

The V and J ends lost 4 bases and 0 bases respectively, with 14 bases between them. CDR1 and CDR2 (germline): LGHDT, YNNKEL (reference sequence). This CDR3 region has 16 residues. Sequenced by immunoSEQ multiplex PCR; TCRdb stores in-frame clones only, minus some. The sample holds 75,000 to 80,000 clones; around 90% are singletons and the top ten take over 35%. The sample consisted of peripheral blood. This TCR came from a human donor in a cohort sampled during active COVID-19. This chain links TRBV3-1 (or the pseudogene TRBV3-2) with TRBJ2-3; perhaps TRBD2 as D (6 bases). The CDR3 DNA follows: TGTGCCAGCAGCCGACAAGGGGCGGGGAGCACAGATACGCAGTATTTT. Residues: CASSRQGAGSTDTQYF.